The rows below give T cell receptor beta chains drawn from one sample of a study of vaccination effects on CD4 cells after COVID-19. For these receptors, no antigen is known. TCRdb keeps only in-frame clones here, not all; method: immunoSEQ multiplex PCR. This repertoire shows some 20,000 clones, less than 85% found once; its top ten account for about 16%. The source material was CD4+ T cells from PBMCs cultured with HCoV-229E spike peptides, sampled before COVID-19 vaccination. The source is a human donor who received a COVID-19 vaccine. CDR3s leave out the opening cysteine and the closing phenylalanine or tryptophan.

v_call	cdr3_aa
TRBV6-5	ASSYQRSTGELF
TRBV6-5	ASSPGTGFFEQY
TRBV27	ASSEQGHNSPLH
TRBV12-3/TRBV12-4	ASSFQETQY
TRBV10-3	AISLAGANYGYT
TRBV5-1	ASSEGLGPSYNEQF
TRBV9	ASSVAVSTSTQY
TRBV25-1	ASSEGTGGYT
TRBV10-3	AISEYRDVNEAF
TRBV5-1	ASSLGSVGPNEKLF
TRBV5-1	ASSLGGTNYGYT
TRBV30	AWSVSVSHQPQH
TRBV2	ASSREGVETEAF
TRBV6-5	ASSYRGSGANVLT
TRBV27	ASLPGHPTDTQY
TRBV7-2	ASSRGTTTEAF
TRBV9	ASSVGTSGSYNEQF
TRBV14	ASSQVGGTLSGANVLT
TRBV9	ASSVAGNNQETQY
TRBV15	ATTREARQPQH
TRBV12-2	ASGLGWAGVNEQY
TRBV7-8	ASSLGFGTGRKKNYGYT
TRBV6-5	ASMQGNYNSPLH
TRBV6-4	ASSELPSTPLH
TRBV7-8	ASSSIQGMGGYT
TRBV30	AWRPGTGGYEQY
TRBV7-9	ASSPKLRVGTEAF
TRBV12-3/TRBV12-4	ASNPNLDQPQH
TRBV5-4	ASSLPRSPEAF
TRBV5-4	ASSLGQGPTTNEKLF
TRBV19	ASSIGPSVREQY
TRBV2	ASQSRGTGELF
TRBV2	ASSDSGTGYEQY
TRBV12-3/TRBV12-4	ASDSTLSNEQF
TRBV18	ASSPGQGSGNTIY
TRBV5-1	ASSLDGRGLQETQY
TRBV24-1	ATSDSGAGNTIY
TRBV6-1	ASSEALSRGPYNEQF
TRBV18	ASSPPLHKQPEENYNEQF
TRBV14	ASSLGARGETQY
TRBV12-3/TRBV12-4	ASSFADNQPQH